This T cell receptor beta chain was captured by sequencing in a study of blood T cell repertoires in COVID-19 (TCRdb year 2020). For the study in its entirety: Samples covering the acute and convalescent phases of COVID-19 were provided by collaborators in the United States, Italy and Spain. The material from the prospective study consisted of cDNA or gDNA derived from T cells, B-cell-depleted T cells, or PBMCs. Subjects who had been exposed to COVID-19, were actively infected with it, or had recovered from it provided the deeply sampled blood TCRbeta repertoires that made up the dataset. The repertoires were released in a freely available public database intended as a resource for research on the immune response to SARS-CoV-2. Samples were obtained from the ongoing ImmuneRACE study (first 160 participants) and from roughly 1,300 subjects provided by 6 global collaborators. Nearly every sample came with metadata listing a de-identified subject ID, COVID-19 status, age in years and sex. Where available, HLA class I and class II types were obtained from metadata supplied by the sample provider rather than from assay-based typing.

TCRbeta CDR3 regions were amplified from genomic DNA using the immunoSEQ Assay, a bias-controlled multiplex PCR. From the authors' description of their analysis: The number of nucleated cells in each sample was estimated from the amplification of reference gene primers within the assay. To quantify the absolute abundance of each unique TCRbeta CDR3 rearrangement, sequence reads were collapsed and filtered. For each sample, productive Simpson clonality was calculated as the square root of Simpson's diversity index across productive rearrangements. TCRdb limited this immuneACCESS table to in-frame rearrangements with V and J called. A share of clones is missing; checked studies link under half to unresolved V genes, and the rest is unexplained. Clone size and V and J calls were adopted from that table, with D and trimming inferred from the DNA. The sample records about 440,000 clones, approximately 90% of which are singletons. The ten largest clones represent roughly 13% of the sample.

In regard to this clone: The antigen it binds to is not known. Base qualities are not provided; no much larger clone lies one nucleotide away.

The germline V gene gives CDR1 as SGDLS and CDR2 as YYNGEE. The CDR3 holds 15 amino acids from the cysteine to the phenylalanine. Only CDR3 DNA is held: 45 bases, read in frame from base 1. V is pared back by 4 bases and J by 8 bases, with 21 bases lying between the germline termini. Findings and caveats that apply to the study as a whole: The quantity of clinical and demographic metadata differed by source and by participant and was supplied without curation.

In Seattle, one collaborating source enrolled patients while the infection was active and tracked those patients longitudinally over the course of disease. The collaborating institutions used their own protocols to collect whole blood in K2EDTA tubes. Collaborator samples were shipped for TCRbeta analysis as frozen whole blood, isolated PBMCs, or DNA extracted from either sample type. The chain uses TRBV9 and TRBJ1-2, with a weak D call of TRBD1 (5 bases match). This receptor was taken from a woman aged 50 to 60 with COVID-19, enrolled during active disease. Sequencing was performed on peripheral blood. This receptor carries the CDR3 CASSPPAGKNGGYTF. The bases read TGTGCCAGCAGCCCCCCGGCAGGGAAAAATGGAGGCTACACCTTC.